The 2 T cell receptor beta chains reported below all come from one sample, sequenced in a study of T cell changes during pregnancy in multiple sclerosis. Clones were sequenced by immunoSEQ multiplex PCR, and TCRdb holds only the in-frame ones, with some missing. The table includes about 79,000 clones, around 90% detected once. The starting material was CD4+ T cells from peripheral blood mononuclear cells, obtained in the second trimester of pregnancy. Receptors originate from a female donor with multiple sclerosis, enrolled in a pregnancy study.

The chain links TRBV19 to TRBJ2-3, with TRBD2 matching 11 bases. The CDR3 length is 16 residues. V dropped 3 bases and J dropped 3; count of bases not matched to a gene: 5. Germline V gene data show CDR1 as LNHDA and CDR2 as SQIVND (reference sequence). The CDR3 DNA follows: TGTGCCAGTAGTATCCTAGCGGGAGGACAGACAGATACGCAGTATTTT. This sequence encodes CASSILAGGQTDTQYF.

The chain recombines TRBV4-2 with TRBJ1-2; no definite D call. Deletions cut 0 bases from V and 6 bases from J, with 20 bases between. The germline V gene has CDR1 LGHNA and CDR2 YNFKEQ. The CDR3 extends over 17 amino acids. In DNA form, the CDR3 reads TGTGCCAGCAGCCAAGAGAGGGAAATCTTCGCTCGGCATGGCTACACCTTC. Protein product: CASSQEREIFARHGYTF.